Below, one TCR beta chain is given with its context. Its antigen is still unknown. Every patient relapsed after autologous stem cell transplantation, and brentuximab vedotin exposure varied. The CDR3 is made up of 14 amino acids. Germline V gives CDR1 MNHNY, CDR2 SVGAGI (reference sequence). With 1 base clipped from V and 10 bases from J, the junction kept 10 bases outside the gene matches. This record belongs to a study of PD-1 blockade in classical Hodgkin lymphoma. Sequencing was performed with immunoSEQ multiplex PCR; in TCRdb, only in-frame clones are kept and a portion is missing. Seen here are around 50,000 clones, roughly 90% observed once, and the top ten hold over 9.5%. General observations from the study: Nivolumab starters within 1 year of ASCT were excluded. Reports indicated that newly diagnosed patients had lower baseline TCR diversity than healthy donors did. The CD4+ diversity rise by C4D1 was clearest in complete responders.

Sample: peripheral blood mononuclear cells (PBMCs), taken before the second cycle of nivolumab. This TCR was sampled from a human donor with classical Hodgkin lymphoma. The V call is TRBV6-6, the J call TRBJ2-7; 7 bases match TRBD1. The CDR3 is CASSYLGTEYSQYF. The CDR3 nucleotides read TGTGCCAGCAGTTACTTAGGGACAGAGTACAGTCAGTACTTC.